This T cell receptor (beta chain) was recovered during a study of cytomegalovirus exposure and HLA in healthy donors. The study, taken as a whole, reports: The study recorded 160 or so TCR beta chains that were cytomegalovirus-associated. Researchers reported that three CMV-associated chains were confirmed in vitro as CMV antigen-specific.

This table comes from immunoSEQ multiplex PCR, and its TCRdb copy is limited to in-frame clones, with some not included. The sample holds some 270,000 clones, around 86% seen once. A roughly 120-subject validation cohort, separate from the approximately 670-subject first cohort, supplied the donors. For this clone: The antigen remains undetermined.

The TCR originated in a woman in her late teens or twenties in good health and CMV-seronegative. The sequenced material came from PBMCs.

CDR3 amino acids: CASSPVGGDSYEQYF. DNA for the CDR3: TGTGCCAGCAGTCCCGTCGGGGGAGACTCCTACGAGCAGTACTTC. The chain carries TRBV6-1 and TRBJ2-7; a weak D match, TRBD2 (6 bases). The V and J ends lost 5 bases and 0 bases respectively, with 14 bases between them. The CDR3 covers 15 residues. Germline V lookup: CDR1 MNHNS, CDR2 SASEGT.